The clone carrying this T cell receptor (beta chain) was seen a single time. Assay used: immunoSEQ multiplex PCR; TCRdb lists only in-frame clones, some missing. The data hold under 80,000 clones, with approximately 86% observed a single time. The source of the sample is a study of lymphopenia after photon versus proton radiotherapy. The ends were cut back, 4 bases at V and 2 bases at J, with 17 bases in the middle. Germline CDR1 MGHDK, CDR2 SYGVNS. The CDR3 covers 16 residues. The J gene is TRBJ1-2, the V gene TRBV25-1, with a tentative D call TRBD1 (5 bases). The starting material was peripheral blood, obtained from a patient treated with photon-based radiotherapy. This sequence originates from a man aged 40-50 years with gastric cancer. Written as DNA, the CDR3 is TGTGCCAGCAGTGTTGGGGACGGTACTCTGAACTATGGCTACACCTTC. Translation gives CASSVGDGTLNYGYTF.